These 25 T cell receptor beta chains share one sample of origin, sequenced in a study of T cell repertoires in cytomegalovirus infection. TCRdb recomputed calls from the reads with MiXCR, one row per CDR3 protein. The table has 250,000 or so distinct CDR3 sequences, over 15% seen once. Input material: CD8+ T cells from PBMCs. The receptor source for this set is a human donor in good health (CMV status not recorded). Some clones in this sample may be carry-over from other donors' samples.

The chain has TRBV19 and TRBJ1-5; D unclear. The germline V gene has CDR1 LNHDA and CDR2 SQIVND (reference sequence). Trimming took off 3 bases at V and 3 bases at J, with 12 bases between the two ends. This CDR3 has 15 amino acids. CDR3 DNA: TGTGCCAGTAGTATTGGGTTGGGGTACAATCAGCCCCAGCATTTT. It specifies CASSIGLGYNQPQHF.

This clonotype was found many times. The V gene is TRBV4-1, the J gene TRBJ2-1; perhaps TRBD1 as D (5 bases). The CDR3 has 18 amino acids. CDR1 MGHRA and CDR2 YSYEKL come from the germline V gene. The V and J ends lost 0 bases and 0 bases respectively, with 15 bases between them. The CDR3 is CASSQDFAQGYSYNEQFF. CDR3 coding DNA: TGCGCCAGCAGCCAAGATTTTGCCCAGGGATACTCCTACAATGAGCAGTTCTTC.

This clonotype was seen many times. The rearrangement joins TRBV7-2 to TRBJ1-2; D possibly corresponds to TRBD1 (5 bases). V lost 3 bases, J lost 6 bases, and 14 bases lay in between. Germline assignment: CDR1 SGHTA and CDR2 FQGNSA. The CDR3 is 14 amino acids. CDR3: CASSFQGEADGYTF. The CDR3 region has the DNA TGTGCCAGCAGCTTCCAAGGGGAGGCGGATGGCTACACCTTC. Combining the CDR3 with reference TRBV7-2 and TRBJ1-2 gives the whole variable domain GAGVSQSPSNKVTEKGKDVELRCDPISGHTALYWYRQSLGQGLEFLIYFQGNSAPDKSGLPSDRFSAERTGGSVSTLTIQRTQQEDSAVYLCASSFQGEADGYTFGSGTRLTVV.

There are many counts of this clonotype. The chain employs TRBV6-5 and TRBJ2-3; D gene unclear. Germline CDR1 reads MNHEY; CDR2 reads SVGAGI. The CDR3 is 16 amino acids. The ends were cut back, 0 bases at V and 2 bases at J, with 12 bases in the middle. CDR3 protein: CASSYSNGPFTDTQYF. The CDR3 DNA reads as TGTGCCAGCAGTTACTCGAACGGCCCGTTCACAGATACGCAGTATTTT.

The rearrangement uses TRBV7-6 and TRBJ1-6; D is undetermined. Germline CDR1 reads SGHVS; CDR2 reads FNYEAQ. Trimming cost V 2 bases and J 5 bases, with 4 bases left between them. This CDR3 is 13 amino acids long. The CDR3 bases are TGTGCCAGCAGCTTATTGAATAATTCACCCCTCCACTTT. This codes for CASSLLNNSPLHF.

This chain links TRBV7-9 with TRBJ2-4, with TRBD2 matching 15 bases. This CDR3 is built from 17 residues. Looked up from germline, CDR1 is SEHNR and CDR2 is FQNEAQ (reference sequence). The ends lost 3 bases at V and 4 bases at J; junction bases unmatched: 4. The CDR3 region is CASSLGLAGGPKNIQYF. The CDR3, as DNA: TGTGCCAGCAGCTTGGGACTAGCGGGGGGCCCGAAAAACATTCAGTACTTC.

This clonotype was detected a few times. The V call is TRBV10-3, the J call TRBJ2-5; 7 nucleotides match TRBD2. The CDR3 loop spans 14 amino acids. J lost 1 base, V lost 5 bases, and 4 bases had no gene match. Germline V gene data show CDR1 as ENHRY and CDR2 as SYGVKD. Written as DNA, the CDR3 is TGTGCCATCAGTTCCAGCGGGGTCCAAGAGACCCAGTACTTC. It encodes CAISSSGVQETQYF.

Remarks on this clonotype: Mismatch with germline at one junction end may stem from a read error. This sequence joins TRBV5-5 and TRBJ2-7, with 7 bases matching TRBD1. Germline CDR1 SGHKS, CDR2 YYEKEE (reference sequence). This CDR3 is 16 amino acids long. CDR3 amino acids: CANSASQGDRAYEQYF. The CDR3 nucleotides are TGTGCCAACAGCGCCTCTCAGGGGGACAGAGCTTACGAGCAGTACTTC.

The chain carries TRBV5-6 and TRBJ1-1; 7 bases align to TRBD1. Germline assignment: CDR1 SGHDT and CDR2 YYEEEE. V dropped 0 bases and J dropped 1; count of bases not matched to a gene: 6. The CDR3 spans 16 residues. CDR3 loop: CASSLAAGGGNTEAFF. The CDR3 coding sequence is TGTGCCAGCAGCTTGGCCGCAGGGGGTGGGAACACTGAAGCTTTCTTT.

This clonotype occurred many times. The chain joins TRBV7-2 to TRBJ2-2; possible D gene TRBD2, 5 bases. The CDR3 extends over 14 amino acids. Trimming left V 2 bases short and J 4 bases short, with 8 bases between. Germline V gene sequence: CDR1 SGHTA, CDR2 FQGNSA. CDR3 amino acids: CASSLRGTTGELFF. In DNA, the CDR3 is TGTGCCAGCAGCTTACGGGGTACCACCGGGGAGCTGTTTTTT.

The chain joins TRBV28 to TRBJ2-2; 8 bases are shared with TRBD2. Germline-derived CDR1 and CDR2 are MDHEN and SYDVKM. Unmatched junction bases numbered 12, after V lost 6 bases and J lost 6 bases. CDR3 length equals 16 residues. CDR3 in DNA: TGTGCCAGCAGCTATCTACAGGGACTAGGGTCCGGGGAGCTGTTTTTT. Its translation is CASSYLQGLGSGELFF.

A few counts support this clonotype. The chain combines TRBV15 with TRBJ2-1, with D maybe TRBD2 (5 bases). Germline CDR1 is LNHNV and CDR2 is YYDKDF (reference sequence). Deletions cut 0 bases from V and 4 bases from J, with 16 bases between. The CDR3 contains 17 residues. CDR3 loop: CATSREGLHSGYNEQFF. The CDR3 nucleotides read TGTGCCACCAGCAGAGAAGGTCTCCATTCGGGGTACAATGAGCAGTTCTTC. The entire variable domain, with the rest obtained from reference TRBV15 and TRBJ2-1, is as follows: DAMVIQNPRYQVTQFGKPVTLSCSQTLNHNVMYWYQQKSSQAPKLLFHYYDKDFNNEADTPDNFQSRRPNTSFCFLDIRSPGLGDTAMYLCATSREGLHSGYNEQFFGPGTRLTVL.

This sequence joins TRBV12-3 or TRBV12-4 and TRBJ1-3; D is perhaps TRBD1 (5 bases). The CDR3 sequence is 12 residues long. V lost 6 bases and J 7 bases, leaving 10 bases between the germline ends. The DNA for the CDR3 is TGTGCCAGCAGGGGCGACAGCAACACCATATATTTT. Its protein is CASRGDSNTIYF.

This clonotype appeared once. The rearrangement joins TRBV7-6 to TRBJ2-2; D possibly corresponds to TRBD2 (5 bases). V was clipped by 1 base and J by 3 bases, with 9 bases between them. Per germline, CDR1 SGHVS and CDR2 FNYEAQ. CDR3 length equals 15 residues. CDR3 protein: CASSLEDLYTGELFF. Here the CDR3 DNA reads TGTGCCAGCAGCTTAGAGGACTTATACACCGGGGAGCTGTTTTTT.

The chain has TRBV20-1 and TRBJ2-7; 7 bases align to TRBD1. CDR3 length: 14 residues. The V gene's germline CDR1 is DFQATT and CDR2 SNEGSKA (reference sequence). The CDR3 DNA sequence: TGCAGCACAGGGGTACAAAACCATGGGTACGAGCAGTACTTC. This gives the protein CSTGVQNHGYEQYF.

This clonotype has a handful of counts. The V and J genes are TRBV7-9 and TRBJ2-5; 10 bases match TRBD1. The junction had 7 bases not matched to a gene; V was cut back by 3 bases and J by 3 bases. Germline loops: CDR1 SEHNR, CDR2 FQNEAQ (reference sequence). CDR3 length equals 16 residues. CDR3 nucleotides: TGTGCCAGCAGCTTCTCGCCCGGGACAGGGGAAGAGACCCAGTACTTC. Protein sequence: CASSFSPGTGEETQYF.

This clonotype was observed many times. This chain joins TRBV7-9 and TRBJ2-7; 7 positions match TRBD1. The CDR3 has 14 residues. Germline V gene lookup returns CDR1 SEHNR and CDR2 FQNEAQ (reference sequence). Trimming took 2 bases from V and 5 from J; bases not matched to a gene: 6. CDR3 protein: CASSLNDRVDEQYF. Written as DNA, the CDR3 is TGTGCCAGCAGCTTAAACGACAGGGTTGACGAGCAGTACTTC.

The CDR3 nucleotides are TGTGCCAGCAGCTCAGGGGGGGGCTACACCTTC. Residues: CASSSGGGYTF. The chain couples TRBV7-8 to TRBJ1-2, with 7 bases identical to TRBD1. The CDR3 totals 11 residues. V dropped 4 bases and J dropped 8; count of bases not matched to a gene: 1. The V gene's germline CDR1 is SGHVS and CDR2 FQNEAQ.

This clonotype was recorded many times. J is TRBJ2-7 and V is TRBV7-2; D not resolved. Germline V lookup: CDR1 SGHTA, CDR2 FQGNSA. The CDR3 spans 14 residues. V was cut by 1 base and J by 0 bases, with 7 bases left in between. As DNA, the CDR3 is TGTGCCAGCAGCTTAGACACGGTCTCCTACGAGCAGTACTTC. As protein: CASSLDTVSYEQYF.

The V and J genes are TRBV6-6 and TRBJ1-2; 7 bases are a match to TRBD1. This CDR3 region has 14 residues. V was pared by 2 bases and J by 2 bases, with 2 bases of the junction left unmatched. Looked up from germline, CDR1 is MNHNY and CDR2 is SVGAGI (reference sequence). The chain's CDR3 is CASSYGDSNYGYTF. CDR3 sequence (DNA): TGTGCCAGCAGTTACGGGGACAGCAACTATGGCTACACCTTC.

As regards this clonotype: A much larger clone lies one base from this, so it may be a read error. V usage is TRBV7-6 and J usage is TRBJ1-5; D ambiguous. Trimming removed 4 bases at V and 2 bases at J, with 6 bases between. The CDR3 consists of 13 residues. The germline gives CDR1 SGHVS, CDR2 FNYEAQ. CDR3 nucleotides: TGTGCCAGCAGCTCGGACGGCAATCAGCCCCAGCATTTT. Protein sequence: CASSSDGNQPQHF.

This clonotype was counted between two and nine times. The rearrangement uses TRBV28 and TRBJ2-7; 7 bases fit TRBD1. There are 16 residues in the CDR3. V was pared by 2 bases and J by 0 bases, with 7 bases of the junction left unmatched. Looked up from germline, CDR1 is MDHEN and CDR2 is SYDVKM. This chain's CDR3 is CASSLAWDSSSYEQYF. DNA of the CDR3: TGTGCCAGCAGTTTAGCTTGGGACAGTAGCTCCTACGAGCAGTACTTC.

This clonotype has more than one count but fewer than ten. CDR3 coding DNA: TGTGCCAGCAGAAACCCGACCCGAGGGCTCTGGGGCTACACCTTC. Translating gives CASRNPTRGLWGYTF. The V call is TRBV28, the J call TRBJ1-2; no firm D call. V dropped 6 bases and J dropped 8 bases, with 22 bases sitting between them. The germline V gene has CDR1 MDHEN and CDR2 SYDVKM. The CDR3 runs to 15 residues.

This clonotype was detected ten times or more. The V gene is TRBV7-6, the J gene TRBJ2-5, with a weak D call TRBD1 (5 bases). This CDR3 spans 14 amino acids. The V gene's germline CDR1 is SGHVS and CDR2 FNYEAQ. V lost 4 bases to trimming and J lost 1 base, with 10 bases between them. DNA of the CDR3: TGTGCCAGCAGCTCGGAACAGGCCCAAGAGACCCAGTACTTC. Amino acids: CASSSEQAQETQYF.

This clonotype was seen only a few times. The rearrangement uses TRBV7-9 and TRBJ2-7, with D perhaps TRBD2 (5 bases). Trimming cost V 8 bases and J 0 bases, with 17 bases left between them. CDR1 is SEHNR, CDR2 FQNEAQ, per germline (reference sequence). The CDR3 runs to 15 residues. The CDR3 DNA is TGTGCCAGCGCTTCCCCCGGCGGGTACTCCTACGAGCAGTACTTC. Residues: CASASPGGYSYEQYF.